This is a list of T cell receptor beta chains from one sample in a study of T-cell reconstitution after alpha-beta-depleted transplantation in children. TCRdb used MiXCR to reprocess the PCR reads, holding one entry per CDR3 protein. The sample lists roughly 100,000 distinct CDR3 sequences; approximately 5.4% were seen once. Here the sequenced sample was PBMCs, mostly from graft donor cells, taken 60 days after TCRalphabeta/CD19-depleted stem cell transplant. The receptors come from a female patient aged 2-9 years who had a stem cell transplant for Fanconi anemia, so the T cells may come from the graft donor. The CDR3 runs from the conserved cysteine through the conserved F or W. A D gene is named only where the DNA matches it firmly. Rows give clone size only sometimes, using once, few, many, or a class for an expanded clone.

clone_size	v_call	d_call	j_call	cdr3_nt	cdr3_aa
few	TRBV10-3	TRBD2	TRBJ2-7	TGTGCCACCCAGCGGGAGTCAGCCTACGAGCAGTACTTC	CATQRESAYEQYF
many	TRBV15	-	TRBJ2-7	TGTGCCACCAGCTATAGTCGGTATAGCTCCTACGAGCAGTACTTC	CATSYSRYSSYEQYF
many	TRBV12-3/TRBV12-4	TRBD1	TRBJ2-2	TGTGCCAGCAGTGGGACAGGGAGTGGGAACACCGGGGAGCTGTTTTTT	CASSGTGSGNTGELFF
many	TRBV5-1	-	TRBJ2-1	TGCGCCAGCAGCTTGGCCATCGGCAATGAGCAGTTCTTC	CASSLAIGNEQFF
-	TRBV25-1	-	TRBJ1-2	TGTGCCAGCAGTGAATATGGAGCCAACTATGGCTACACCTTC	CASSEYGANYGYTF
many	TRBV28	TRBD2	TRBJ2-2	TGTGCCAGCCGGCGTGGGAGGGCCACCGGGGAGCTGTTTTTT	CASRRGRATGELFF
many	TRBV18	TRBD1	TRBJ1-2	TGTGCCAGCTCACCTGGACAGGGTAGCTATGGCTACACCTTC	CASSPGQGSYGYTF
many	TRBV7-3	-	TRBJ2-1	TGTGCCAGCAGCTTAAAGGGCGGGGGCAACAATGAGCAGTTCTTC	CASSLKGGGNNEQFF
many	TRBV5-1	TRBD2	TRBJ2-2	TGCGCCAGCAGCGAGGGACTAGCGGGGAGTCTTTCCGGGGAGCTGTTTTTT	CASSEGLAGSLSGELFF
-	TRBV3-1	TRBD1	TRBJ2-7	TGTGCCAGCAGCCAAATTGATGAGCCGGGACAGGGATATGGCGAGCAGTACTTC	CASSQIDEPGQGYGEQYF
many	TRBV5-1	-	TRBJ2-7	TGCGCCAGCAGCTTGACAGCCTACGAGCAGTACTTC	CASSLTAYEQYF
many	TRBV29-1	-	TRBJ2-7	TGCAGCGTTTTAGAGGGGACCTCCTACGAGCAGTACTTC	CSVLEGTSYEQYF
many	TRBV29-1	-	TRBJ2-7	TGCAGCGTTTTATCCGCCTACGAGCAGTACTTC	CSVLSAYEQYF
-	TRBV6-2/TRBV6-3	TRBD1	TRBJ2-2	TGTGCCAGCAGTCCCGGGACAGGGGACACCGGGGAGCTGTTTTTT	CASSPGTGDTGELFF
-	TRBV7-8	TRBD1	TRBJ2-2	TGTGCCAGCAGCCGAGGGACAGGGAGCACCGGGGAGCTGTTTTTT	CASSRGTGSTGELFF
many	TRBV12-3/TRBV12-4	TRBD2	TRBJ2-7	TGTGCCAGCAGCCCCTGGCTAGCGGGAGGGCCCTACGAGCAGTACTTC	CASSPWLAGGPYEQYF
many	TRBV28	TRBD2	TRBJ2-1	TGTGCCAGCAGTCAACAAGTAGCGGGAGTCTCCTACAATGAGCAGTTCTTC	CASSQQVAGVSYNEQFF
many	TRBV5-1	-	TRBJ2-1	TGCGCCAGCAGCGCTTTAACGGACTCCTACAATGAGCAGTTCTTC	CASSALTDSYNEQFF
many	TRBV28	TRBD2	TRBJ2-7	TGTGCCAGCAGTTTATGGACTAGCGGCTCCTACGAGCAGTACTTC	CASSLWTSGSYEQYF
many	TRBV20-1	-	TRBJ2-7	TGCAGTGCTCAAGGAACCCGGCTAACCGTATACGAGCAGTACTTC	CSAQGTRLTVYEQYF
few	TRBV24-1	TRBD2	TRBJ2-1	TGTGCCACCAGTGACCGACCGACTAGCGAAGAGCAGTTCTTC	CATSDRPTSEEQFF
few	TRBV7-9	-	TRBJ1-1	TGTGCCAGCAGCTTAGTGGAGGGGAGGGCCACTGAAGCTTTCTTT	CASSLVEGRATEAFF
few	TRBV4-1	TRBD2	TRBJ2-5	TGCGCCAGCAGCCAAGGATTAGCGGGAGTGCTGTCGACCCAGTACTTC	CASSQGLAGVLSTQYF
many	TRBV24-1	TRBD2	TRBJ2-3	TGTGCCACCAGTGATTTGAGGACTAGTGCTACGCAGTATTTT	CATSDLRTSATQYF
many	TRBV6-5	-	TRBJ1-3	TGTGCCAGCAGTTACAACTCTGGAAACACCATATATTTT	CASSYNSGNTIYF
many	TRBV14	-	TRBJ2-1	TGTGCCAGCAGCCAAGTTGTAGGGAGCGGTAAATTCTACAATGAGCAGTTCTTC	CASSQVVGSGKFYNEQFF
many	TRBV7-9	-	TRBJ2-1	TGTGCCAGCAGACCACTGACAAATAGGTTCGATGAGCAGTTCTTC	CASRPLTNRFDEQFF
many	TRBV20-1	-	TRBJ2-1	TGCAGTTCCATGGGGAGGACTACCCCGGGTGAGCAGTTCTTC	CSSMGRTTPGEQFF